This T cell receptor (beta chain) was captured in a study of T-cell reconstitution after alpha-beta-depleted transplantation in children. Whole-study results and caveats: Some patients showed high day-60 TCRbeta diversity, which derived from surviving recipient T cells and thymic progenitors. T cells produced anew were the main source of T-cell counts and diversity one year after transplant. Reportedly, alpha-beta T cells present about two months post-transplant originated from several hundred expanded clones of graft origin.

This clonotype was observed a few times. The antigen remains unidentified. With a much larger clone just one base away, this may be a read error. This CDR3 contains 20 residues. The ends lost 5 bases at V and 1 base at J; junction bases unmatched: 17. The germline CDR1 and CDR2 sequences are SGHTA and FQGTGA. Molecular barcoding with unique molecular identifiers was used for the TCRbeta library. TCRdb analysed the PCR reads with MiXCR anew, one entry per CDR3 protein. The sample records 700,000 to 850,000 distinct CDR3 sequences, approximately 15% being singletons. The sample consisted of PBMCs, mostly from graft donor cells, taken 360 days after TCRalphabeta/CD19-depleted stem cell transplant. This chain joins TRBV7-3 and TRBJ2-1; the match to TRBD1 covers 10 bases. The source of this sequence is a male patient under 18 who had a stem cell transplant for acute lymphoblastic leukemia, so the T cells may come from the graft donor. The CDR3 region is CASSPGGWSWTGGSYNEQFF. CDR3 DNA sequence: TGTGCCAGCAGCCCTGGTGGGTGGTCCTGGACAGGGGGGTCCTACAATGAGCAGTTCTTC.